This T cell receptor beta chain comes out of a study of blood T cell repertoires in COVID-19. Overall study: The United States, Italy and Spain provided the acute and convalescent COVID-19 samples. The analysed material was cDNA or gDNA that came from T cells, B-cell-depleted T cells, or PBMCs.

Germline lookup yields CDR1 LNHDA and CDR2 SQIVND (reference sequence). The CDR3 spans 16 residues. Trimming shortened V by 4 bases and J by 0 bases, and 13 bases separated the two germline ends. Assay: immunoSEQ multiplex PCR; the TCRdb copy retains only in-frame clones and omits some. Of 200,000 to 250,000 clones in the sample, 86% were seen once. The sample comprised peripheral blood. This clonotype was sampled from a man older than 75 with acute or convalescent COVID-19. This chain uses TRBV19 with TRBJ1-5; D might be TRBD1 (5 bases). Here the CDR3 DNA reads TGTGCCAGTAGTACCCTCCAGGGCGATAGCAATCAGCCCCAGCATTTT. Translation gives CASSTLQGDSNQPQHF.